This entry lists 11 T cell receptor beta chains sequenced from one sample in a study of CD8 T cells in ankylosing spondylitis. One entry per CDR3 protein results from TCRdb running MiXCR on the 5' RACE reads. The profile covers approximately 35,000 distinct CDR3 sequences, with more than 13% appearing a single time and less than 40% taken by the ten largest. The sample taken for sequencing was blood. The receptors derive from a male donor with ankylosing spondylitis or in good health (not recorded which).

CDR3 sequence reads: CATSDPTRTADTQYF. CDR3 coding DNA: TGTGCCACCAGTGACCCTACACGTACAGCAGATACGCAGTATTTT. The chain recombines TRBV24-1 with TRBJ2-3; D unresolved. V lost 4 bases, J lost 4 bases, and 14 bases lay in between. Germline-derived CDR1 and CDR2 are KGHDR and SFDVKD. The length of the CDR3 is 15 residues.

The chain couples TRBV9 to TRBJ2-3; 8 bases are a match to TRBD2. The CDR3 covers 15 residues. V gave up 0 bases and J gave up 3 bases; unmatched junction bases: 3. CDR1 and CDR2 from the germline V gene are SGDLS and YYNGEE. The CDR3 reads CASSVDGLATDTQYF. As DNA, the CDR3 is TGTGCCAGCAGCGTAGATGGACTAGCAACAGATACGCAGTATTTT. Full variable domain (outside the CDR3, taken from reference TRBV9 and TRBJ2-3): DSGVTQTPKHLITATGQRVTLRCSPRSGDLSVYWYQQSLDQGLQFLIQYYNGEERAKGNILERFSAQQFPDLHSELNLSSLELGDSALYFCASSVDGLATDTQYFGPGTRLTVL.

V gene TRBV20-1 combines with J gene TRBJ2-7, with TRBD2 identical over 8 bases. Per the germline V gene, CDR1 is DFQATT and CDR2 is SNEGSKA (reference sequence). The CDR3 consists of 14 residues. The V gene end was trimmed by 6 bases and the J gene end by 2 bases; junction bases not matched to a gene: 9. The DNA of the CDR3 is TGCAGTGCCCGGGGAGGGACTAGTCCCTACGAGCAGTACTTC. Translating it yields CSARGGTSPYEQYF.

In this sample, this clonotype turned up a few times. The rearrangement uses TRBV7-3 and TRBJ2-1; 9 nucleotides match TRBD1. The CDR3 has 17 residues. The ends lost 1 base at V and 9 bases at J; junction bases unmatched: 13. From germline, CDR1 is SGHTA and CDR2 FQGTGA. The CDR3 bases are TGTGCCAGCAGCTTAATGATTTCCGGGACAGGGTTCGGTGAGCAGTTCTTC. Translating it yields CASSLMISGTGFGEQFF.

The rearrangement links TRBV14 to TRBJ2-2; weak D call: TRBD2 (6 bases). The CDR3 length is 16 residues. Germline V gene lookup returns CDR1 SGHDN and CDR2 FVKESK. The V end was cut by 5 bases, the J end by 3 bases, with 16 bases between. The CDR3 nucleotides read TGTGCCAGCAGCGTTCGGGCGGGACGCTACACCGGGGAGCTGTTTTTT. As protein: CASSVRAGRYTGELFF. Looking up the rest from reference TRBV14 and TRBJ2-2 gives the full variable domain: EAGVTQFPSHSVIEKGQTVTLRCDPISGHDNLYWYRRVMGKEIKFLLHFVKESKQDESGMPNNRFLAERTGGTYSTLKVQPAELEDSGVYFCASSVRAGRYTGELFFGEGSRLTVL.

The chain is built from TRBV10-2 and TRBJ2-7; D call uncertain. In germline, CDR1 is WSHSY, CDR2 SAAADI. The CDR3 is made up of 11 amino acids. V shed 3 bases and J shed 2 bases, with 2 bases lying between them. The CDR3 nucleotides are TGCGCCAGCAGTGACACCTACGAGCAGTACGTC. It yields the protein CASSDTYEQYV.

The chain has TRBV7-9 and TRBJ2-1; 7 bases are a match to TRBD1. The CDR3 loop spans 16 amino acids. Germline values: CDR1 SEHNR, CDR2 FQNEAQ (reference sequence). V was pared by 7 bases and J by 6 bases, with 15 bases of the junction left unmatched. CDR3 residues: CASTTLRGQNPNEQFF. CDR3 nucleotide sequence: TGTGCCAGCACCACCCTCAGGGGACAGAACCCCAATGAGCAGTTCTTC. The whole variable domain, remainder taken from reference TRBV7-9 and TRBJ2-1, is DTGVSQNPRHKITKRGQNVTFRCDPISEHNRLYWYRQTLGQGPEFLTYFQNEAQLEKSRLLSDRFSAERPKGSFSTLEIQRTEQGDSAMYLCASTTLRGQNPNEQFFGPGTRLTVL.

The chain couples TRBV6-5 to TRBJ2-1; tentative D call: TRBD2 (6 bases). The CDR3 has 14 amino acids. Germline V gene sequence: CDR1 MNHEY, CDR2 SVGAGI. Trimming shortened V by 5 bases and J by 2 bases, and 10 bases separated the two germline ends. The CDR3 loop is CASSMGRTYNEQFF. CDR3 nucleotide sequence: TGTGCCAGCAGTATGGGGAGGACCTACAATGAGCAGTTCTTC.

J is TRBJ1-4 and V is TRBV28; TRBD1 might be the D (6 bases). The ends were cut back, 6 bases at V and 10 bases at J, with 27 bases in the middle. In germline, CDR1 is MDHEN, CDR2 SYDVKM. This CDR3 has 17 amino acids. CDR3 bases: TGTGCCAGCAGCACTGAAAACAGGGTTGAAGTTACTGGAAAACTGTTTTTT. As protein: CASSTENRVEVTGKLFF. Complete variable domain (other parts from reference TRBV28 and TRBJ1-4): DVKVTQSSRYLVKRTGEKVFLECVQDMDHENMFWYRQDPGLGLRLIYFSYDVKMKEKGDIPEGYSVSREKKERFSLILESASTNQTSMYLCASSTENRVEVTGKLFFGSGTQLSVL.

This clonotype was seen a handful of times. V is TRBV29-1 and J is TRBJ2-2, with 10 bases lining up with TRBD1. In germline, CDR1 is SQVTM, CDR2 ANQGSEA. This CDR3 region has 14 residues. J gave up 1 base and V 6 bases, and 2 bases lay outside the gene matches. The CDR3 is CSVGQGGNTGELFF. Written as DNA, the CDR3 is TGCAGCGTAGGACAGGGGGGGAACACCGGGGAGCTGTTTTTT.

The gene calls are TRBV7-2 and TRBJ2-2; no definite D call. This CDR3 has 13 residues. Germline V CDR1 and CDR2: SGHTA, FQGNSA. Trimming pared 8 bases from V and 3 bases from J, leaving 10 bases between. The CDR3 region has the DNA TGTGCCAGCGCCCCCTGGGACACCGGGGAGCTGTTTTTT. Translated, it gives CASAPWDTGELFF.